What follows are 6 T cell receptor beta chains derived from one specimen sequenced in a study of T cell repertoires in aging, cancer and after chemotherapy. A mixed TRB-A/B primer pool amplified rearranged TRB by multiplex touch-down PCR. MiXCR was run by TCRdb on the multiplex PCR reads, yielding one entry per CDR3 protein. The sample lists around 9,200 distinct CDR3 sequences, approximately 35% occurring once. Amplification of TCR beta used genomic DNA extracted from peripheral blood. Sequencing was carried out using blood. The receptors originated from a human donor in good health. The donor label of this sample is uncertain.

Points on this clonotype: A junction end diverges from the germline sequence, so it may reflect a read error. The chain has TRBV5-6 and TRBJ2-1; 7 positions match TRBD1. The tail of the sequence fits TRBJ2-7 better, so the J call may be wrong. Germline V lookup: CDR1 SGHDT, CDR2 YYEEEE. The CDR3 runs 15 residues. CDR3 nucleotide sequence: TGCGCCAGCAGCGCGGCAGGGGGTCGAGGGGTCGAGCAGTACTTC. Its protein is CASSAAGGRGVEQYF.

This clonotype occurred a few times. The chain recombines TRBV7-4 with TRBJ2-3; 7 bases map to TRBD2. Germline V gene lookup returns CDR1 SGHVT and CDR2 SQSDAQ. Trimming removed 2 bases from V and 2 bases from J; junction bases left unmatched: 7. The CDR3 loop spans 16 amino acids. This CDR3 is CASSLFASGTTDTQYF. For the CDR3, the DNA is TGTGCCAGCAGCTTATTTGCTAGCGGCACCACAGATACGCAGTATTTT.

This clonotype is termed medium-sized. The rearrangement links TRBV29-1 to TRBJ2-3; 7 bases fit TRBD1. Germline-derived CDR1 and CDR2 are SQVTM and ANQGSEA. The CDR3 extends over 16 amino acids. V was clipped by 1 base and J by 10 bases; unmatched bases: 17. CDR3: CSVEGVSGQIIYAQYF. The CDR3 DNA reads as TGCAGCGTTGAAGGGGTATCGGGACAGATCATTTACGCGCAGTATTTT.

This clonotype was observed a handful of times. Written as DNA, the CDR3 is TGTGCCAGCACCTCCTCCGGACAGGGGTGGCAGCCCCAGCATTTT. Residues: CASTSSGQGWQPQHF. This chain links TRBV28 with TRBJ1-5, with TRBD1 matching 9 bases. Trimming removed 7 bases from V and 7 bases from J; junction bases left unmatched: 11. The CDR3 runs to 15 residues. Germline CDR1 is MDHEN and CDR2 is SYDVKM. The whole variable domain, filled in from reference TRBV28 and TRBJ1-5, reads DVKVTQSSRYLVKRTGEKVFLECVQDMDHENMFWYRQDPGLGLRLIYFSYDVKMKEKGDIPEGYSVSREKKERFSLILESASTNQTSMYLCASTSSGQGWQPQHFGDGTRLSIL.

This sequence joins TRBV6-2 or TRBV6-3 and TRBJ2-7, with 9 bases matching TRBD1. The CDR3 consists of 17 residues. Germline loops: CDR1 MNHEY, CDR2 SVGEGT. V lost 8 bases and J lost 2; bases outside the gene matches: 16. The CDR3 here is CASWGVTTGTGTYEQYF. The CDR3 DNA is TGTGCCAGCTGGGGGGTGACAACCGGGACAGGGACCTACGAGCAGTACTTC.

The V gene is TRBV7-9, the J gene TRBJ1-2, with D hard to call. The germline gives CDR1 SEHNR, CDR2 FQNEAQ (reference sequence). V was cut by 0 bases and J by 2 bases, with 7 bases left in between. There are 14 residues in the CDR3. In nucleotides, the CDR3 is TGTGCCAGCAGCTTAGCGGCGGCGAACTATGGCTACACCTTC. Translated: CASSLAAANYGYTF.